Below are 7 T cell receptor beta chains sequenced from a single sample in a study of T-cell memory formation after mild COVID-19. TCRdb re-called the 5' RACE reads with MiXCR, one entry per CDR3 protein. The sample has approximately 500,000 distinct CDR3 sequences, 25% seen once. Source material: PBMCs or a T cell subset sorted from them (not recorded which). Source of these receptors: an adult woman who had mild COVID-19 (a few samples of this study predate the infection). Cell type and time point are not known.

CDR3 DNA: TGTGCCAGCAGCTTCGAAAGGCAGGCGGGCAATCAGCCCCAGCATTTT. This sequence encodes CASSFERQAGNQPQHF. The chain uses TRBV7-2 and TRBJ1-5; no definite D call. Germline CDR1 and CDR2: SGHTA and FQGNSA. V was shortened by 3 bases and J by 2 bases, with 14 bases between the two germline ends. This CDR3 contains 16 residues.

The sample holds one count of this clonotype. This chain's CDR3 is CASREAASFYEQYF. DNA for the CDR3: TGTGCCAGCAGGGAGGCGGCCTCCTTCTACGAGCAGTACTTC. This chain joins TRBV6-2 or TRBV6-3 and TRBJ2-7, with D perhaps TRBD2 (5 bases). CDR1 and CDR2 from the germline V gene are MNHEY and SVGEGT. The V end was cut by 6 bases, the J end by 3 bases, with 15 bases between. This CDR3 spans 14 amino acids.

This clonotype was detected a few times. This chain links TRBV7-9 with TRBJ2-2; TRBD1 matches at 8 bases. CDR1 is SEHNR, CDR2 FQNEAQ, per germline (reference sequence). This CDR3 spans 18 amino acids. V lost 5 bases and J lost 0; bases outside the gene matches: 11. The CDR3 loop is CASSPRDRLFANTGELFF. The DNA of the CDR3 is TGTGCCAGCAGCCCCCGGGACAGGCTTTTCGCGAACACCGGGGAGCTGTTTTTT. Variable domain in full (rest from reference TRBV7-9 and TRBJ2-2): DTGVSQNPRHKITKRGQNVTFRCDPISEHNRLYWYRQTLGQGPEFLTYFQNEAQLEKSRLLSDRFSAERPKGSFSTLEIQRTEQGDSAMYLCASSPRDRLFANTGELFFGEGSRLTVL.

The V and J genes are TRBV5-1 and TRBJ2-1; a possible D gene is TRBD1 (5 bases). This CDR3 is built from 12 residues. Germline CDR1 reads SGHRS; CDR2 reads YFSETQ. V was pared by 1 base and J by 15 bases, with 14 bases between. The CDR3 sequence is CASSLPGQKPFF. For the CDR3, the DNA is TGCGCCAGCAGCTTGCCCGGACAAAAACCGTTCTTC.

This clonotype was seen only a few times. The gene calls are TRBV11-2 and TRBJ2-3; no firm D call. The CDR3 extends over 13 amino acids. Trimming pared 2 bases from V and 4 bases from J, leaving 7 bases between. Germline-derived CDR1 and CDR2 are SGHAT and FQNNGV. The CDR3 loop is CASSLNVPDTQYF. The CDR3 DNA reads TGTGCCAGCAGCTTAAATGTTCCAGATACGCAGTATTTT.

This clonotype was picked up a small number of times. The rearrangement joins TRBV29-1 to TRBJ2-1, with D tentatively TRBD2 (5 bases). The V gene's germline CDR1 is SQVTM and CDR2 ANQGSEA. V lost 2 bases to trimming and J lost 9 bases, with 17 bases between them. The CDR3 covers 14 residues. CDR3 sequence (DNA): TGCAGCGTTGAATCCTCAGGAGGATTGGGTGAGCAGTTCTTC. Translation: CSVESSGGLGEQFF.

The J gene is TRBJ1-5, the V gene TRBV2; D perhaps matches TRBD1 (5 bases). Trimming stripped 4 bases from V and 7 bases from J, with 20 bases between. This CDR3 is built from 16 residues. Germline V gene data show CDR1 as SNHLY and CDR2 as FYNNEI. CDR3 nucleotide sequence: TGTGCCAGCAGTGTATCAGTATTGGCTCGGGGGCAGCCCCAGCATTTT. Translation: CASSVSVLARGQPQHF.